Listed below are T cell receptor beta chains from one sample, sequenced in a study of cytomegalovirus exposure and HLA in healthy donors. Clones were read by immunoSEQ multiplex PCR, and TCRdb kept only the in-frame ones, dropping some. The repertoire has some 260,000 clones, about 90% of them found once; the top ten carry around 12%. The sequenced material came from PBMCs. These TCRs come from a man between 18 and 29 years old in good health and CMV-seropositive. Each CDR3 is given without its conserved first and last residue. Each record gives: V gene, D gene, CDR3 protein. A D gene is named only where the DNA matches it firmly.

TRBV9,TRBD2,ASSVDLAGGPSGELF
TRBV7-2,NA,ASSLLGPLSNQPQH
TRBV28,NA,ASSPVGGYTEAF
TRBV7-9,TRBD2,ASSAESPGLAGGEQF
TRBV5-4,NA,ASSFLGRELYEQY
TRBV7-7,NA,ASSYWMERSYEQY
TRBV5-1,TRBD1,ASSLRTGSSYNEQF
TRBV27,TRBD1,ASSWTGGQPQH
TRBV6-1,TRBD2,ASSEEGLLSAYNEQF
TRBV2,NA,ASSEQGLSTGELF
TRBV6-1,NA,ASSERKGDFTGELF
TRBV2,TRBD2,ASSEIAGSPSGELF
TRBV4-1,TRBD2,ASSRQARAGGISEQF
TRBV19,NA,ASSLRQTPLGAF
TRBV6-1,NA,ASRRDQLETEAF
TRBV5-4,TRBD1,ASSSIDRADGYT
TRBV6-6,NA,ASSSQTSWSGELF
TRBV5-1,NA,ASSFQSETQY
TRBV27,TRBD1,ASDSTIPRGRVPNTEAF
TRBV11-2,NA,ASGEGVSLSDGYT
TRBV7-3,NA,ASSYEPENPYNEQF
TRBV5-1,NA,ASSPEALGGYT
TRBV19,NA,ASSIISGQGIRTRQPQH
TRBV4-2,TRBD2,ASSLRFVTSGYNEQF
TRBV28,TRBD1,ASSPWTGLYEQY